This record concerns one T cell receptor (beta chain) sequence. The target antigen is unknown. The data are from a study of cytomegalovirus exposure and HLA in healthy donors. PCR primers comprised 60 Vbeta and 13 Jbeta primers. Repertoires were generated with immunoSEQ multiplex PCR, while TCRdb's copy carries only in-frame clones and drops some. Of more than 150,000 clones listed, approximately 80% are singletons. This CDR3 comprises 15 residues. The J segment lost 2 bases and the V segment lost 3 bases, leaving 5 bases of the junction unmatched. CDR1 is MNHEY, CDR2 SMNVEV, per germline (reference sequence). Donors sampled were nominally healthy, though unrecorded immune exposures were likely. The study's findings and limits: Three of the chains that were CMV-associated were confirmed in vitro to be specific for CMV antigens. A missense DCLRE1C variant was associated with V- and J-gene trimming of TCR beta chains in a later analysis, and an independent cohort replicated the association. In an earlier analysis, most TCR beta V segments were productive about 87% or about 30% of the time.

The receptor was isolated from a girl between 5 and 17 years old in good health and CMV-seropositive. The sequencing sample was made of PBMCs. The chain links TRBV27 to TRBJ2-3; 7 bases line up with TRBD2. The CDR3 region is CASSFLREITDTQYF. In DNA form, the CDR3 reads TGTGCCAGCAGTTTTTTGCGGGAGATCACAGATACGCAGTATTTT.